The 10 T cell receptor beta chains below all came from one sample that was sequenced in a study of blood T cell repertoires in COVID-19. Sequencing was performed with immunoSEQ multiplex PCR; in TCRdb, only in-frame clones are kept and a portion is missing. The table lists some 200,000 clones, around four fifths of them singletons. The sample consisted of peripheral blood. The receptors stem from a man aged 25-45 years with active or convalescent COVID-19.

V gene TRBV28 combines with J gene TRBJ2-6; D remains unclear. This CDR3 is 15 amino acids long. Germline CDR1 and CDR2: MDHEN and SYDVKM. V lost 4 bases to trimming and J lost 1 base, with 8 bases between them. The CDR3 loop is CASSSFASGANVLTF. The CDR3 DNA sequence: TGTGCCAGCAGTTCCTTTGCGTCTGGGGCCAACGTCCTGACTTTC.

This sequence joins TRBV7-9 and TRBJ1-1; a weak D match, TRBD1 (5 bases). Germline CDR1 SEHNR, CDR2 FQNEAQ (reference sequence). The CDR3 has 13 amino acids. The V and J ends lost 3 bases and 4 bases respectively, with 9 bases between them. The CDR3 coding sequence is TGTGCCAGCAGCTTTGTGGGGGGCACTGAAGCTTTCTTT. Its translation: CASSFVGGTEAFF.

V usage is TRBV5-4 and J usage is TRBJ2-5; 9 bases agree with TRBD1. The CDR3 is 14 residues long. V trimming: 4 bases; J trimming: 4 bases; junction bases outside the gene matches: 5. From germline, CDR1 is SGHNT and CDR2 YYREEE (reference sequence). The CDR3 loop reads CASSLPQGAETQYF. The CDR3 DNA is TGTGCCAGCAGCCTACCACAGGGGGCAGAGACCCAGTACTTC.

The chain carries TRBV7-2 and TRBJ1-4; maybe TRBD1 (5 bases). The CDR3 contains 17 residues. Germline V lookup: CDR1 SGHTA, CDR2 FQGNSA. Deletions cut 5 bases from V and 4 bases from J, with 20 bases between. DNA of the CDR3: TGTGCCAGCAGCCATACACGGGTAGGGGCCATTAATGAAAAACTGTTTTTT. It translates to CASSHTRVGAINEKLFF.

This clone was observed a single time. The DNA for the CDR3 is TGTGCCAGCAGACCGCCCTCCACTTATTATGGCTACACCTTC. This codes for CASRPPSTYYGYTF. This sequence joins TRBV28 and TRBJ1-2, with unresolved D. Germline values: CDR1 MDHEN, CDR2 SYDVKM. Deletions cut 6 bases from V and 5 bases from J, with 16 bases between. The CDR3 contains 14 residues.

The chain has TRBV29-1 and TRBJ1-2; D remains ambiguous. Per the germline V gene, CDR1 is SQVTM and CDR2 is ANQGSEA. V shed 7 bases and J shed 1 base, with 7 bases lying between them. This CDR3 is 11 amino acids long. This CDR3 reads CSAGGNYGYTF. In DNA, the CDR3 is TGCAGCGCCGGTGGTAACTATGGCTACACCTTC.

This clone was observed a handful of times. The J gene is TRBJ1-1, the V gene TRBV28; possible D gene TRBD1, 5 bases. V lost 7 bases and J 2 bases, leaving 11 bases between the germline ends. Germline lookup yields CDR1 MDHEN and CDR2 SYDVKM. The CDR3 sequence is 13 residues long. The DNA for the CDR3 is TGTGCCAGCATGGGGCCAATAAACACTGAAGCTTTCTTT. It specifies CASMGPINTEAFF.

The rearrangement joins TRBV5-5 to TRBJ1-5, with 7 positions matching TRBD1. The CDR3 consists of 16 residues. Per the germline V gene, CDR1 is SGHKS and CDR2 is YYEKEE (reference sequence). V lost 4 bases to trimming and J lost 0 bases; unmatched junction nucleotides: 7. The CDR3 coding sequence is TGTGCCAGCAGCCAACAGGGGCAGGGTAGCAATCAGCCCCAGCATTTT. Its translation: CASSQQGQGSNQPQHF.

The chain has TRBV28 and TRBJ1-1; D gene unclear. This CDR3 has 15 amino acids. V lost 5 bases, J lost 2 bases, and 15 bases lay in between. CDR1 is MDHEN and CDR2 is SYDVKM in the germline V gene. Here the CDR3 reads CASSPLKTRNTEAFF. DNA for the CDR3: TGTGCCAGCAGTCCGCTTAAAACTCGAAACACTGAAGCTTTCTTT.

V usage is TRBV28 and J usage is TRBJ1-4; TRBD1 agrees at 8 bases. V lost 8 bases to trimming and J lost 8 bases; unmatched junction nucleotides: 4. The CDR3 has 12 residues. Germline CDR1 is MDHEN and CDR2 is SYDVKM. CDR3 coding DNA: TGTGCCAGCGGGACAGGTGACGAAAAACTGTTTTTT. It yields the protein CASGTGDEKLFF.